This T cell receptor beta chain was captured in a study of shared clonotypes between healthy human individuals. Looking at the study overall: The plates for each donor numbered three CD4 naive, three CD4 memory, two CD8 naive and one CD8 memory. Study-wide results and caveats: Lower generation probabilities were found for non-shared clonotypes than for those shared by all four donors.

The protocol was immunoSEQ multiplex PCR, while the TCRdb copy is restricted to in-frame clones and leaves out a portion. The sample shows over a million clones, around 98% of them seen only once. This CDR3 is 16 amino acids long. Germline CDR1 reads MNHEY; CDR2 reads SMNVEV (reference sequence). V was pared by 9 bases and J by 6 bases, with 8 bases of the junction left unmatched. Remarks on this clone: The antigen is undetermined.

The specimen was naive CD4+ T cells sorted from blood. Noted subset: CD45RA+ positively selected. The source is a man aged 30 to 39 in good health. This rearrangement joins TRBV27 to TRBJ2-2; 15 bases agree with TRBD2. The CDR3 spells CASSGTSGRWAGELFF. The CDR3 coding sequence is TGTGCCAGTTCGGGGACTAGCGGGAGGTGGGCCGGGGAGCTGTTTTTT.